A selection of T cell receptor beta chains follows, all from one sample in a study of cytomegalovirus exposure and HLA in healthy donors. The table came from immunoSEQ multiplex PCR; TCRdb's copy has only in-frame clones and leaves some out. This repertoire shows about 160,000 clones, 65% to 80% found once; its top ten account for 2% to 2.5%. Sequencing was performed on PBMCs. The receptors stem from a man between 35 and 55 years old in good health and CMV-seronegative. CDR3s include the opening cysteine and the closing phenylalanine or tryptophan. Fields, in order: V gene, CDR3 length, J gene, clone size, D gene, CDR3 protein, CDR3 DNA. The D gene is left open where the match is weak. Clone sizes are given selectively: once, few, many, or a class where the clone is expanded.

V gene: TRBV13; CDR3 length: 17; J gene: TRBJ2-1; clone size: -; D gene: -; CDR3 protein: CASSPGLFSSSYNEQFF; CDR3 DNA: TGTGCCAGCAGCCCCGGACTTTTCTCCAGCTCCTACAATGAGCAGTTCTTC
V gene: TRBV19; CDR3 length: 13; J gene: TRBJ2-3; clone size: -; D gene: -; CDR3 protein: CASSLGHTDTQYF; CDR3 DNA: TGTGCCAGTAGTTTAGGTCACACAGATACGCAGTATTTT
V gene: TRBV4-3; CDR3 length: 19; J gene: TRBJ2-2; clone size: -; D gene: TRBD1; CDR3 protein: CASSHLARAGTGDTGELFF; CDR3 DNA: TGCGCCAGCAGCCACCTGGCTAGGGCCGGGACAGGTGACACCGGGGAGCTGTTTTTT
V gene: TRBV5-1; CDR3 length: 14; J gene: TRBJ2-7; clone size: -; D gene: -; CDR3 protein: CASSLEAILSEQYF; CDR3 DNA: TGCGCCAGCAGCTTGGAAGCGATTCTCTCCGAGCAGTACTTC
V gene: TRBV14; CDR3 length: 13; J gene: TRBJ2-3; clone size: -; D gene: -; CDR3 protein: CASSPMSTDTQYF; CDR3 DNA: TGTGCCAGCAGCCCCATGAGCACAGATACGCAGTATTTT
V gene: TRBV23-1; CDR3 length: 17; J gene: TRBJ2-1; clone size: -; D gene: -; CDR3 protein: CASSHASDCRSYNEQFF; CDR3 DNA: TGCGCCAGCAGTCATGCCTCGGACTGCCGCTCCTACAATGAGCAGTTCTTC
V gene: TRBV5-1; CDR3 length: 17; J gene: TRBJ2-7; clone size: -; D gene: TRBD2; CDR3 protein: CASSRAGPAGEVSEQYF; CDR3 DNA: TGCGCCAGCAGCCGGGCCGGACCCGCGGGGGAGGTCTCCGAGCAGTACTTC
V gene: TRBV6-5; CDR3 length: 15; J gene: TRBJ2-4; clone size: -; D gene: TRBD1; CDR3 protein: CASSRLQGAKNIQYF; CDR3 DNA: TGTGCCAGCAGCCGACTACAGGGGGCCAAAAACATTCAGTACTTC
V gene: TRBV11-3; CDR3 length: 12; J gene: TRBJ2-2; clone size: -; D gene: -; CDR3 protein: CASSRGTGELFF; CDR3 DNA: TGTGCCAGCAGTCGGGGGACCGGGGAGCTGTTTTTT
V gene: TRBV19; CDR3 length: 16; J gene: TRBJ1-5; clone size: -; D gene: -; CDR3 protein: CASSIGQSVGGQPQHF; CDR3 DNA: TGTGCCAGTAGTATAGGACAAAGTGTGGGGGGACAGCCCCAGCATTTT
V gene: TRBV27; CDR3 length: 11; J gene: TRBJ2-3; clone size: -; D gene: TRBD1; CDR3 protein: CASSTDRVRYF; CDR3 DNA: TGTGCCAGCAGTACGGACAGGGTTCGGTATTTT
V gene: TRBV27; CDR3 length: 15; J gene: TRBJ2-7; clone size: -; D gene: TRBD2; CDR3 protein: CASSSIAGGLSEQYF; CDR3 DNA: TGTGCCAGCAGTTCTATAGCGGGAGGGCTAAGCGAGCAGTACTTC
V gene: TRBV19; CDR3 length: 14; J gene: TRBJ2-1; clone size: -; D gene: -; CDR3 protein: CASREQGTSNEQFF; CDR3 DNA: TGTGCCAGTAGGGAACAGGGTACGTCCAATGAGCAGTTCTTC
V gene: TRBV28; CDR3 length: 12; J gene: TRBJ1-2; clone size: -; D gene: -; CDR3 protein: CASRTGFDGYTF; CDR3 DNA: TGTGCCAGCAGGACAGGTTTCGATGGCTACACCTTC
V gene: TRBV9; CDR3 length: 12; J gene: TRBJ2-7; clone size: -; D gene: TRBD2; CDR3 protein: CASSAGGAEQYF; CDR3 DNA: TGTGCCAGCAGCGCGGGGGGGGCGGAGCAGTACTTC
V gene: TRBV30; CDR3 length: 12; J gene: TRBJ2-3; clone size: -; D gene: TRBD2; CDR3 protein: CAWTTSGNTQYF; CDR3 DNA: TGTGCCTGGACCACTAGCGGAAATACGCAGTATTTT
V gene: TRBV5-1; CDR3 length: 19; J gene: TRBJ2-1; clone size: -; D gene: TRBD2; CDR3 protein: CASSLRDRELAGAGNEQFF; CDR3 DNA: TGCGCCAGCAGCCTCCGGGACAGGGAACTAGCGGGAGCCGGGAATGAGCAGTTCTTC
V gene: TRBV28; CDR3 length: 14; J gene: TRBJ2-7; clone size: -; D gene: TRBD2; CDR3 protein: CASSPGLADYEQYF; CDR3 DNA: TGTGCCAGCAGTCCGGGACTAGCGGATTACGAGCAGTACTTC
V gene: TRBV18; CDR3 length: 17; J gene: TRBJ2-7; clone size: -; D gene: TRBD2; CDR3 protein: CASSPVAGTSGSYEQYF; CDR3 DNA: TGTGCCAGCTCACCAGTCGCCGGGACTAGCGGGTCCTACGAGCAGTACTTC
V gene: TRBV7-2; CDR3 length: 16; J gene: TRBJ2-3; clone size: few; D gene: TRBD1; CDR3 protein: CASSQRQGTGTDTQYF; CDR3 DNA: TGTGCCAGCAGCCAGCGACAGGGGACCGGCACAGATACGCAGTATTTT
V gene: TRBV6-6; CDR3 length: 15; J gene: TRBJ2-3; clone size: -; D gene: TRBD1; CDR3 protein: CASSWPGQGADTQYF; CDR3 DNA: TGTGCCAGCAGTTGGCCGGGACAGGGGGCAGATACGCAGTATTTT
V gene: TRBV5-5; CDR3 length: 13; J gene: TRBJ2-1; clone size: -; D gene: TRBD2; CDR3 protein: CASGTRPYNEQFF; CDR3 DNA: TGTGCCAGCGGGACTAGACCATACAATGAGCAGTTCTTC
V gene: TRBV6-5; CDR3 length: 16; J gene: TRBJ1-6; clone size: few; D gene: TRBD1; CDR3 protein: CASSYSGQAYNSPLHF; CDR3 DNA: TGTGCCAGCAGTTACTCGGGACAGGCGTATAATTCACCCCTCCACTTT
V gene: TRBV19; CDR3 length: 16; J gene: TRBJ2-3; clone size: few; D gene: TRBD2; CDR3 protein: CASSPWGLAGPDTQYF; CDR3 DNA: TGTGCCAGTAGTCCTTGGGGACTAGCGGGCCCAGATACGCAGTATTTT
V gene: TRBV28; CDR3 length: 14; J gene: TRBJ2-2; clone size: -; D gene: -; CDR3 protein: CASTRGVNTGELFF; CDR3 DNA: TGTGCCAGCACCCGCGGGGTTAACACCGGGGAGCTGTTTTTT
V gene: TRBV6-5; CDR3 length: 15; J gene: TRBJ2-5; clone size: -; D gene: TRBD1; CDR3 protein: CASSPQQGIQETQYF; CDR3 DNA: TGTGCCAGCAGTCCCCAACAGGGGATCCAAGAGACCCAGTACTTC
V gene: TRBV29-1; CDR3 length: 16; J gene: TRBJ2-1; clone size: -; D gene: TRBD2; CDR3 protein: CSAGTPGLGGSNEQFF; CDR3 DNA: TGCAGCGCTGGGACCCCGGGACTAGGGGGGTCCAATGAGCAGTTCTTC
V gene: TRBV13; CDR3 length: 14; J gene: TRBJ2-5; clone size: -; D gene: TRBD1; CDR3 protein: CASTPGQGAETQYF; CDR3 DNA: TGTGCCAGCACCCCGGGACAGGGGGCCGAGACCCAGTACTTC
V gene: TRBV11-2; CDR3 length: 12; J gene: TRBJ1-1; clone size: -; D gene: -; CDR3 protein: CASSYLGAEAFF; CDR3 DNA: TGTGCCAGCAGCTACCTTGGGGCAGAAGCTTTCTTT
V gene: TRBV4-2; CDR3 length: 18; J gene: TRBJ2-7; clone size: -; D gene: TRBD1; CDR3 protein: CASSPRGDRGHQAYEQYF; CDR3 DNA: TGTGCCAGCAGCCCGAGGGGGGACAGGGGGCACCAGGCCTACGAGCAGTACTTC
V gene: TRBV11-2; CDR3 length: 16; J gene: TRBJ2-7; clone size: few; D gene: TRBD2; CDR3 protein: CASSLDWAGAPYEQYF; CDR3 DNA: TGTGCCAGCAGCTTAGATTGGGCGGGAGCCCCCTACGAGCAGTACTTC
V gene: TRBV29-1; CDR3 length: 12; J gene: TRBJ1-2; clone size: -; D gene: -; CDR3 protein: CSVEMAEDGYTF; CDR3 DNA: TGCAGCGTCGAGATGGCAGAGGATGGCTACACCTTC
V gene: TRBV5-1; CDR3 length: 15; J gene: TRBJ2-1; clone size: -; D gene: -; CDR3 protein: CASSFDGLANNEQFF; CDR3 DNA: TGCGCCAGCAGCTTTGACGGCCTAGCCAACAATGAGCAGTTCTTC
V gene: TRBV11-3; CDR3 length: 15; J gene: TRBJ2-1; clone size: -; D gene: TRBD2; CDR3 protein: CASSLGLAGNNEQFF; CDR3 DNA: TGTGCCAGCAGCCTGGGGCTAGCGGGAAACAATGAGCAGTTCTTC
V gene: TRBV7-9; CDR3 length: 14; J gene: TRBJ2-5; clone size: -; D gene: TRBD1; CDR3 protein: CASSTGQGGETQYF; CDR3 DNA: TGTGCCAGCAGCACCGGACAGGGAGGCGAGACCCAGTACTTC
V gene: TRBV10-3; CDR3 length: 12; J gene: TRBJ2-3; clone size: -; D gene: -; CDR3 protein: CAIRQDTDTQYF; CDR3 DNA: TGTGCCATCAGGCAGGACACAGATACGCAGTATTTT
V gene: TRBV6-5; CDR3 length: 15; J gene: TRBJ2-7; clone size: -; D gene: TRBD2; CDR3 protein: CASSLTSGRAYEQYF; CDR3 DNA: TGTGCCAGCAGTCTCACTAGCGGGAGGGCCTACGAGCAGTACTTC
V gene: TRBV10-3; CDR3 length: 15; J gene: TRBJ2-7; clone size: -; D gene: -; CDR3 protein: CAISESTGYGYEQYF; CDR3 DNA: TGTGCCATCAGTGAGTCAACAGGGTACGGCTACGAGCAGTACTTC
V gene: TRBV6-1; CDR3 length: 16; J gene: TRBJ2-1; clone size: few; D gene: -; CDR3 protein: CASSESPPSGPSEQFF; CDR3 DNA: TGTGCCAGCAGTGAAAGTCCTCCTAGTGGTCCGAGTGAGCAGTTCTTC
V gene: TRBV11-2; CDR3 length: 15; J gene: TRBJ1-3; clone size: -; D gene: TRBD1; CDR3 protein: CASSLGQGSGNTIYF; CDR3 DNA: TGTGCCAGCAGCTTAGGACAGGGGTCTGGAAACACCATATATTTT
V gene: TRBV15; CDR3 length: 15; J gene: TRBJ2-1; clone size: -; D gene: TRBD2; CDR3 protein: CATSRDPTSLNEQFF; CDR3 DNA: TGTGCCACCAGCAGAGATCCGACTAGCCTCAATGAGCAGTTCTTC
V gene: TRBV7-9; CDR3 length: 16; J gene: TRBJ2-2; clone size: -; D gene: -; CDR3 protein: CSSSLSGGVDTGELFF; CDR3 DNA: TGTTCCAGCAGCTTATCGGGCGGGGTGGACACCGGGGAGCTGTTTTTT
V gene: TRBV2; CDR3 length: 15; J gene: TRBJ2-7; clone size: -; D gene: -; CDR3 protein: CASSDETRYSYEQYF; CDR3 DNA: TGTGCCAGCAGTGACGAGACTAGATATTCCTACGAGCAGTACTTC
V gene: TRBV6-1; CDR3 length: 12; J gene: TRBJ2-7; clone size: -; D gene: -; CDR3 protein: CASRPGLYEQYF; CDR3 DNA: TGTGCCAGCAGGCCAGGGTTGTACGAGCAGTACTTC
V gene: TRBV6-1; CDR3 length: 13; J gene: TRBJ2-1; clone size: -; D gene: TRBD2; CDR3 protein: CASRTSGIDEQFF; CDR3 DNA: TGTGCCAGCAGAACTAGCGGGATCGATGAGCAGTTCTTC
V gene: TRBV7-9; CDR3 length: 12; J gene: TRBJ2-7; clone size: -; D gene: TRBD2; CDR3 protein: CSSSGAGYEQYF; CDR3 DNA: TGTTCCAGCAGCGGGGCAGGGTACGAGCAGTACTTC
V gene: TRBV4-1; CDR3 length: 13; J gene: TRBJ2-1; clone size: -; D gene: -; CDR3 protein: CASSPRGHNEQFF; CDR3 DNA: TGCGCCAGCAGCCCCAGGGGACACAATGAGCAGTTCTTC
V gene: TRBV7-9; CDR3 length: 13; J gene: TRBJ2-3; clone size: -; D gene: -; CDR3 protein: CASSLRGLDTQYF; CDR3 DNA: TGTGCCAGCAGCTTAAGGGGACTAGATACGCAGTATTTT
V gene: TRBV19; CDR3 length: 15; J gene: TRBJ2-7; clone size: -; D gene: -; CDR3 protein: CASSIGGYGSYEQYF; CDR3 DNA: TGTGCCAGTAGTATAGGCGGCTACGGTTCCTACGAGCAGTACTTC
V gene: TRBV10-2; CDR3 length: 15; J gene: TRBJ2-3; clone size: few; D gene: TRBD2; CDR3 protein: CASSELAGGGDTQYF; CDR3 DNA: TGCGCCAGCAGTGAACTAGCGGGAGGAGGAGATACGCAGTATTTT
V gene: TRBV28; CDR3 length: 16; J gene: TRBJ1-5; clone size: -; D gene: TRBD1; CDR3 protein: CASSFLTTGSNQPQHF; CDR3 DNA: TGTGCCAGCAGTTTCCTCACGACAGGGAGCAATCAGCCCCAGCATTTT
V gene: TRBV6-6; CDR3 length: 15; J gene: TRBJ2-7; clone size: once; D gene: -; CDR3 protein: CASSPGSPGLYEQYF; CDR3 DNA: TGTGCCAGCAGTCCCGGGAGCCCCGGGCTCTACGAGCAGTACTTC
V gene: TRBV6-6; CDR3 length: 13; J gene: TRBJ1-1; clone size: few; D gene: -; CDR3 protein: CASNQGRNTEAFF; CDR3 DNA: TGTGCCAGCAACCAGGGCCGAAACACTGAAGCTTTCTTT
V gene: TRBV19; CDR3 length: 13; J gene: TRBJ2-3; clone size: -; D gene: TRBD1; CDR3 protein: CASSGGQGDTQYF; CDR3 DNA: TGTGCCAGTAGTGGAGGACAGGGAGATACGCAGTATTTT
V gene: TRBV7-8; CDR3 length: 13; J gene: TRBJ1-6; clone size: once; D gene: -; CDR3 protein: CASSRDRISPLHF; CDR3 DNA: TGTGCCAGCAGCCGAGACAGAATTTCACCCCTCCACTTT
V gene: TRBV18; CDR3 length: 17; J gene: TRBJ2-1; clone size: once; D gene: TRBD2; CDR3 protein: CASSPGTSAETYNEQFF; CDR3 DNA: TGTGCCAGCTCACCGGGGACTAGCGCTGAGACCTACAATGAGCAGTTCTTC
V gene: TRBV28; CDR3 length: 15; J gene: TRBJ1-3; clone size: -; D gene: -; CDR3 protein: CASSVGQLSGNTIYF; CDR3 DNA: TGTGCCAGCAGCGTGGGACAACTCTCTGGAAACACCATATATTTT